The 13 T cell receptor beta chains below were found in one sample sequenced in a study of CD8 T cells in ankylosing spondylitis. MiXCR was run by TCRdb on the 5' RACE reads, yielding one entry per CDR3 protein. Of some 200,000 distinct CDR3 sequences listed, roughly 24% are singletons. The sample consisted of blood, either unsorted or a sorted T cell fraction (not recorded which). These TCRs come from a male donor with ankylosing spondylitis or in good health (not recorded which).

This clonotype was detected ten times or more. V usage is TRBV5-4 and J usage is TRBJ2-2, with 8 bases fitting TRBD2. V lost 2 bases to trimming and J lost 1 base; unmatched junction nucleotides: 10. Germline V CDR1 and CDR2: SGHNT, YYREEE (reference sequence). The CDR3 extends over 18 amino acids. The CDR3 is CASSFSGEDSENTGELFF. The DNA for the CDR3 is TGTGCCAGCAGCTTTAGCGGGGAGGACTCAGAGAACACCGGGGAGCTGTTTTTT.

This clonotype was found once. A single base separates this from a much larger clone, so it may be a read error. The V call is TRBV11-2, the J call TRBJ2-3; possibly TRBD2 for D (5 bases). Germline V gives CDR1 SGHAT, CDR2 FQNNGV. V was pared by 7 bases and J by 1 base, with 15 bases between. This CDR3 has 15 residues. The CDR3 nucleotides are TGTGCCAGCAACCGAGCGGTGTTAGGCACAGATACGCAGTATTTT. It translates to CASNRAVLGTDTQYF.

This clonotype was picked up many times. The CDR3 spells CASSLVSTAGGTNTIYF. CDR3 nucleotide sequence: TGTGCCAGCAGCTTAGTCTCGACGGCCGGAGGTACAAACACCATATATTTT. The chain uses TRBV7-2 and TRBJ1-3; no reliable D call. The CDR3 has 17 residues. Germline V gives CDR1 SGHTA, CDR2 FQGNSA. V gave up 1 base and J gave up 6 bases, with 19 bases separating them.

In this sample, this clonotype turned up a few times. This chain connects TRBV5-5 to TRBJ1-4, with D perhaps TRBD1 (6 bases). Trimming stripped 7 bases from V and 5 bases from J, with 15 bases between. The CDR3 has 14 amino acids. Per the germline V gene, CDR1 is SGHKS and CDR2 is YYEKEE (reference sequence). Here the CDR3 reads CASFVGAGNEKLFF. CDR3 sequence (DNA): TGTGCCAGCTTTGTGGGGGCTGGGAATGAAAAACTGTTTTTT.

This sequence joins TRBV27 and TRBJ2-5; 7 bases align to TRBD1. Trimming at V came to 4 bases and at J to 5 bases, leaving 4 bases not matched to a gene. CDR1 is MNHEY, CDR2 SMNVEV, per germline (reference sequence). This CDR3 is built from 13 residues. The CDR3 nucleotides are TGTGCCAGCAGTTCGAGGGGGCGGGAGACCCAGTACTTC. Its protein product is CASSSRGRETQYF.

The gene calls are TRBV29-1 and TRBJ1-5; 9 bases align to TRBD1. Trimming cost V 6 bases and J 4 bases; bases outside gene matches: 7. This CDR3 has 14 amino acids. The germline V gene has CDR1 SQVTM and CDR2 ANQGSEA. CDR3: CSVASGQGNQPQHF. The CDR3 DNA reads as TGCAGCGTCGCCTCGGGACAGGGAAATCAGCCCCAGCATTTT.

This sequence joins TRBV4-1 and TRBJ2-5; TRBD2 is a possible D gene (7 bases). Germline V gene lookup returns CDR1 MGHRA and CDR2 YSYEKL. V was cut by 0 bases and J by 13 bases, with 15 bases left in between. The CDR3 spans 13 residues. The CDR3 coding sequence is TGCGCCAGCAGCCAAGAAGGGGGGGGACTACCGTACTTC. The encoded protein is CASSQEGGGLPYF.

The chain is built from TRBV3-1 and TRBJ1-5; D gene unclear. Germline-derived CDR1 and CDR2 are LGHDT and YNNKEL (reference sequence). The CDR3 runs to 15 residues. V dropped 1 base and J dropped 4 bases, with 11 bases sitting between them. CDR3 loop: CASSQGVVWNQPQHF. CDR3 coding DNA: TGTGCCAGCAGCCAAGGGGTAGTTTGGAATCAGCCCCAGCATTTT.

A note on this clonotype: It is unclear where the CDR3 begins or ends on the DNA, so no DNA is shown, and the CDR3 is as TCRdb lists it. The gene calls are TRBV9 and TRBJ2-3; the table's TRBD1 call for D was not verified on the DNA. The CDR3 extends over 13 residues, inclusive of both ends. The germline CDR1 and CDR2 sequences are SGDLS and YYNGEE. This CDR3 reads CASSVGGGAQLYF.

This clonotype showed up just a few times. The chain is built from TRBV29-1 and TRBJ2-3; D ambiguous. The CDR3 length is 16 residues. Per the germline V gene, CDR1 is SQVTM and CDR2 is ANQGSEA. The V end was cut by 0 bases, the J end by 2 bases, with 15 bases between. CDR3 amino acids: CSVEDRWPGSTDTQYF. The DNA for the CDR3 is TGCAGCGTTGAAGATCGGTGGCCGGGCTCCACAGATACGCAGTATTTT.

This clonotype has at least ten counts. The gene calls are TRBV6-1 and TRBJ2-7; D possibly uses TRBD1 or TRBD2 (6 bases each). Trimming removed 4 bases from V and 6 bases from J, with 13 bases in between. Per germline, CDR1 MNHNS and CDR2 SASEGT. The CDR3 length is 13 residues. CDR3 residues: CASSGLRGGEQYF. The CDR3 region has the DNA TGTGCCAGCAGTGGCCTCAGGGGAGGCGAGCAGTACTTC.

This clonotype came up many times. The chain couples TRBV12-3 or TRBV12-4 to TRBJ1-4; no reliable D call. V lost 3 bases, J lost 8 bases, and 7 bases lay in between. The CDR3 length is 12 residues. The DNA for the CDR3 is TGTGCCAGCAGTTTTGGTCGAGAAAAACTGTTTTTT. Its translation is CASSFGREKLFF.

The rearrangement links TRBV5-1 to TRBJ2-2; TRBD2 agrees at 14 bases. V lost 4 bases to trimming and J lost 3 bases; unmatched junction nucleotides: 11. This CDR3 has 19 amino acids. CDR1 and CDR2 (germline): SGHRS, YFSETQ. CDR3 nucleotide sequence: TGCGCCAGCAGCCAAGGACCGATGGGACTAGCGGGAGACACCGGGGAGCTGTTTTTT. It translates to CASSQGPMGLAGDTGELFF.